This entry features one T cell receptor beta chain sequence. This entry comes from a study of CD8 T cells in Susac syndrome. RNA in amounts of about 0.5 to 1 ug was reverse transcribed with random hexamers. TCRdb itself ran the immunoSEQ multiplex PCR reads through MiXCR, one entry per CDR3 protein. The table includes about 50,000 distinct CDR3 sequences, 93% detected once. This CDR3 is built from 17 residues. From germline, CDR1 is SEHNR and CDR2 FQNEAQ (reference sequence). After removal of 7 bases from V and 8 bases from J, the junction contained 14 bases not matched to a gene. Sequenced sample: CD8+ T cells from PBMCs. This chain joins TRBV7-9 and TRBJ2-1, with 13 positions matching TRBD2. This sequence originates from a human donor with multiple sclerosis. The CDR3 bases are TGTGCCAGCACCGAGTGGACTAGCGGGGGCCCCGGGGATGAGCAGTTCTTC. It is translated as CASTEWTSGGPGDEQFF.